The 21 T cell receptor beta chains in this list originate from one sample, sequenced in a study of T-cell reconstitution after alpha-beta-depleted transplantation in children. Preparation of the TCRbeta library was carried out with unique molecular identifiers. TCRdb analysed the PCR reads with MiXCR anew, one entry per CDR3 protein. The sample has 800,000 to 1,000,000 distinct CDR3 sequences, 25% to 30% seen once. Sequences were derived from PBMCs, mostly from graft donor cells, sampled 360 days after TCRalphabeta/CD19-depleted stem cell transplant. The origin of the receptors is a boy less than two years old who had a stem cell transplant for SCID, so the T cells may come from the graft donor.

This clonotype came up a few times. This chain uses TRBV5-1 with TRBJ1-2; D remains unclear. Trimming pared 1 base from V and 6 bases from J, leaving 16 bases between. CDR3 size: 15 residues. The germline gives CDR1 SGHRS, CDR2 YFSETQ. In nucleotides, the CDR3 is TGCGCCAGCAGCTTGTGGGTTTCAGGAGAGGATGGCTACACCTTC. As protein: CASSLWVSGEDGYTF.

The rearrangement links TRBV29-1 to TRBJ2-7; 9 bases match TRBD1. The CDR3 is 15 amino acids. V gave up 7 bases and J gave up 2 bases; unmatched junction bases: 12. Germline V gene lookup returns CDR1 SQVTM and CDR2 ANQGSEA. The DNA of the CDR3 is TGCAGCGCCGAGGGACCGGGACAGGGAACCTACGAGCAGTACTTC. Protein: CSAEGPGQGTYEQYF.

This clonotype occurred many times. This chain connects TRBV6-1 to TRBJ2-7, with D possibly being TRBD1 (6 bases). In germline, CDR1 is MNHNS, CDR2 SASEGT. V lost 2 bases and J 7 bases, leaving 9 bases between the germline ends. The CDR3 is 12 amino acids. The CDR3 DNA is TGTGCCAGCAGTGAACAGGGGATGGAGCAGTACTTC. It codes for CASSEQGMEQYF.

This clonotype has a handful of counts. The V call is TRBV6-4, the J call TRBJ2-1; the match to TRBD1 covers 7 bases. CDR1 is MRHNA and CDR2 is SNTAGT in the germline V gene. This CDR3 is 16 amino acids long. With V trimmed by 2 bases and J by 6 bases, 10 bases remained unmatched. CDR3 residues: CASSDRGRASLNEQFF. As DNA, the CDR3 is TGTGCCAGCAGTGACAGGGGGCGGGCCAGCCTCAATGAGCAGTTCTTC.

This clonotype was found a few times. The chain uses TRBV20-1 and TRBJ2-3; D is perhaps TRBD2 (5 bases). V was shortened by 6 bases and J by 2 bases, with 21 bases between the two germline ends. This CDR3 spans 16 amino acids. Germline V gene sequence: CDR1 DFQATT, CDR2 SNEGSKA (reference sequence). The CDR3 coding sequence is TGCAGTGCGGAGGAGGACCGAATCCTTTCCACAGATACGCAGTATTTT. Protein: CSAEEDRILSTDTQYF.

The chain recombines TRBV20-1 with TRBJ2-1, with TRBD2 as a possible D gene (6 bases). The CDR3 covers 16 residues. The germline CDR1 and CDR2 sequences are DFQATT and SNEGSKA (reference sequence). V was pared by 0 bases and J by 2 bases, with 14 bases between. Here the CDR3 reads CSARDSGLAPYNEQFF. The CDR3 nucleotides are TGCAGTGCTAGAGATTCGGGGCTAGCGCCCTACAATGAGCAGTTCTTC.

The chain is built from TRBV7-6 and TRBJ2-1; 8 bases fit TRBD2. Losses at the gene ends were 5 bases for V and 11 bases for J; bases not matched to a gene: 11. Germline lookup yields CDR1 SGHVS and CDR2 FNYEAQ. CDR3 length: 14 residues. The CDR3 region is CASSQGLGLSKQFF. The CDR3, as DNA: TGTGCCAGCAGCCAGGGACTAGGTCTTAGTAAGCAGTTCTTC.

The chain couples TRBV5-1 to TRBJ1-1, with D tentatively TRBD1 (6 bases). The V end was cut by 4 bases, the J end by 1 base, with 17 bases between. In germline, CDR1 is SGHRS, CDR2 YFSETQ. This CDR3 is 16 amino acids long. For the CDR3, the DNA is TGCGCCAGCAGCAACCTGAGGGGGGCGTCGAACACTGAAGCTTTCTTT. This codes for CASSNLRGASNTEAFF.

In DNA, the CDR3 is TGTGCCAGCAGCGTGCGACAGGGAAGCGATGAGCAGTTCTTC. Translation gives CASSVRQGSDEQFF. The chain recombines TRBV9 with TRBJ2-1; 7 nucleotides align to TRBD1. The V gene end was trimmed by 2 bases and the J gene end by 8 bases; junction bases not matched to a gene: 7. CDR1 and CDR2 (germline): SGDLS, YYNGEE. The CDR3 loop spans 14 amino acids.

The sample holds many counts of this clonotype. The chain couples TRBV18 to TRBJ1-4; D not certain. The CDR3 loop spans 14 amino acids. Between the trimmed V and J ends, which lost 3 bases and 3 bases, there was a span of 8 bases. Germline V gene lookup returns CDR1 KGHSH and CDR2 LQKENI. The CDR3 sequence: CASSPRGANEKLFF. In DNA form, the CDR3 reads TGTGCCAGCTCACCCCGGGGAGCTAATGAAAAACTGTTTTTT.

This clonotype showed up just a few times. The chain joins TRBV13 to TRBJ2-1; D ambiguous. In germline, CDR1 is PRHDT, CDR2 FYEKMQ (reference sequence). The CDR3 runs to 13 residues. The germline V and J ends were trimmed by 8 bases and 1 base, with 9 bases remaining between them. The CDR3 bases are TGTGCCAGCTCCGGAGCATCCTACAATGAGCAGTTCTTC. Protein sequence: CASSGASYNEQFF.

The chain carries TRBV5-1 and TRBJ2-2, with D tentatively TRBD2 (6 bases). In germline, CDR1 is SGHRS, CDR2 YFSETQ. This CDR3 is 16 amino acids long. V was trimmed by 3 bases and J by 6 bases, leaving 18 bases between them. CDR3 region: CASSSQLAYRSGELFF. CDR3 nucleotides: TGCGCCAGCAGCTCCCAACTAGCCTATAGGTCCGGGGAGCTGTTTTTT.

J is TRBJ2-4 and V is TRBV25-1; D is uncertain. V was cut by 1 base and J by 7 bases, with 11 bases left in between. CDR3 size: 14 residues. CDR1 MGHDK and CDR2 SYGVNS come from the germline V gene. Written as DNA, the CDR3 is TGTGCCAGCAGTGAATCCGAGAGCCCGAACATTCAGTACTTC. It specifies CASSESESPNIQYF.

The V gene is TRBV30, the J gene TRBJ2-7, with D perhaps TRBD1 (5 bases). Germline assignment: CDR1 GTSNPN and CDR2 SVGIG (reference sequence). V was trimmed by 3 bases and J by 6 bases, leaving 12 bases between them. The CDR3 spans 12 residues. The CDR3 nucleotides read TGTGCCTGGAGCCCCTCAGGGATCGAGCAGTACTTC. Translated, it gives CAWSPSGIEQYF.

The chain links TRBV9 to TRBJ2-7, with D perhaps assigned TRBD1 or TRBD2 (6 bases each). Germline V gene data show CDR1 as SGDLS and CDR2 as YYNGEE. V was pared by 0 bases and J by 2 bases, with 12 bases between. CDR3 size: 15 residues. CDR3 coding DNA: TGTGCCAGCAGCGTAGAGGGGGGCCCTACCTACGAGCAGTACTTC. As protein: CASSVEGGPTYEQYF.

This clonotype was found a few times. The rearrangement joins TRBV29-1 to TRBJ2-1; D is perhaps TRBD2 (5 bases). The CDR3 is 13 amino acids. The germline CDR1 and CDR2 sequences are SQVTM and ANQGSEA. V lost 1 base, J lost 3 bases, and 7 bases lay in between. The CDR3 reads CSVEGEYYNEQFF. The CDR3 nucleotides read TGCAGCGTTGAAGGGGAGTACTACAATGAGCAGTTCTTC.

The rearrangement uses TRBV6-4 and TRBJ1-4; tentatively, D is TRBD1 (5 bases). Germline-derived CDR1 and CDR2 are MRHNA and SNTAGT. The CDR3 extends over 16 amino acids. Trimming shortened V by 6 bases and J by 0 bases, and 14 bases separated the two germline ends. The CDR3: CASRMTAGPTNEKLFF. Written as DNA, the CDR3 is TGTGCCAGCAGAATGACAGCAGGACCAACTAATGAAAAACTGTTTTTT.

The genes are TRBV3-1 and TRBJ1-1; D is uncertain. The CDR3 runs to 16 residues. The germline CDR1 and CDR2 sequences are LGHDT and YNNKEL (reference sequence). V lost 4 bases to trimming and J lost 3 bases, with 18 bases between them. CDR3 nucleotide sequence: TGTGCCAGCAGCCCTCTGGGCCGAAACACGGACACTGAAGCTTTCTTT. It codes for CASSPLGRNTDTEAFF.

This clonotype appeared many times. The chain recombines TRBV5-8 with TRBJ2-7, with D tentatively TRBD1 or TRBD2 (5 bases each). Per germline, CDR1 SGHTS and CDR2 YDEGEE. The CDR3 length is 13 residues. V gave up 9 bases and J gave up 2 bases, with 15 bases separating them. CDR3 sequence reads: CAISRDRAYEQYF. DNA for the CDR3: TGTGCCATCTCCCGGGACCGAGCCTACGAGCAGTACTTC.

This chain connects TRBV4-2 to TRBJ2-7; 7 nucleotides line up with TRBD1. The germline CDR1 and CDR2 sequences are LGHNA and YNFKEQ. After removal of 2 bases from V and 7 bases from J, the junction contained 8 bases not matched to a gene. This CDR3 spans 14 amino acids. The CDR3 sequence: CASSQPTLRGEQYF. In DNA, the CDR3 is TGTGCCAGCAGCCAACCCACCCTCAGGGGGGAGCAGTACTTC.

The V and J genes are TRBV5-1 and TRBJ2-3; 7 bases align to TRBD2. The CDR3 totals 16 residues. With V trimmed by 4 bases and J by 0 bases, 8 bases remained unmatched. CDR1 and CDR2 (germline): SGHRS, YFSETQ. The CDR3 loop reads CASSVGDYGSTDTQYF. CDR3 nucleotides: TGCGCCAGCAGCGTTGGGGACTACGGTAGCACAGATACGCAGTATTTT.